This T cell receptor (beta chain) was identified during a study of T cell changes during pregnancy in multiple sclerosis. Measured with immunoSEQ multiplex PCR; TCRdb has only the in-frame clones, and not every one. This sample carries about 75,000 clones, about 90% of them seen once, and the ten largest clones take around 0.96%. This clone appeared a few times. This CDR3 region has 13 residues. Germline lookup yields CDR1 MNHNS and CDR2 SASEGT. Trimming shortened V by 2 bases and J by 4 bases, and 8 bases separated the two germline ends. The sequence derives from a female donor in good health, enrolled as a control in a pregnancy study. This sample comprised peripheral blood, obtained in the first trimester of pregnancy. This chain links TRBV6-1 with TRBJ1-2; a weak D match, TRBD1 (5 bases). This CDR3 reads CASSEKGFYGYTF. As DNA, the CDR3 is TGTGCCAGCAGTGAAAAGGGGTTCTATGGCTACACCTTC.